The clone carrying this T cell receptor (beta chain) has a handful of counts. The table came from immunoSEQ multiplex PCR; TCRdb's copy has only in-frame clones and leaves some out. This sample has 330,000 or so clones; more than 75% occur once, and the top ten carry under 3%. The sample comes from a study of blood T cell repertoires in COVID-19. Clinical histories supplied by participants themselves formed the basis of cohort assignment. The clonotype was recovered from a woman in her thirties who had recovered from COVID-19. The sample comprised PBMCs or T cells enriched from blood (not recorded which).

CDR3 amino acids: CASSRTSGRVGELFF. CDR3 DNA: TGTGCCAGCAGTAGGACTAGCGGGAGGGTCGGGGAGCTGTTTTTT. The J gene is TRBJ2-2, the V gene TRBV2; 15 nucleotides line up with TRBD2. This CDR3 spans 15 amino acids. Looked up from germline, CDR1 is SNHLY and CDR2 is FYNNEI. V dropped 5 bases and J dropped 7; count of bases not matched to a gene: 2.